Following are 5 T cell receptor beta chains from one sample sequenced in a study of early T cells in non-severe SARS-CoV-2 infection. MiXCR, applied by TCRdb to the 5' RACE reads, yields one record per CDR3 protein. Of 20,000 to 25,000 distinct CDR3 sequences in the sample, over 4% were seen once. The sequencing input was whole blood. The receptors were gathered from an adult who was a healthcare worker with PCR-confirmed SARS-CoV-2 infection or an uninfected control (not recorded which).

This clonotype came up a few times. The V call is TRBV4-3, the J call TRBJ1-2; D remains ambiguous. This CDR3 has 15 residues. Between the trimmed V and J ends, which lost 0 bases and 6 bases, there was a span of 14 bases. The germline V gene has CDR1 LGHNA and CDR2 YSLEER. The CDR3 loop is CASSQEPGPTNGYTF. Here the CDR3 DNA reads TGCGCCAGCAGCCAAGAACCAGGCCCCACCAATGGCTACACCTTC.

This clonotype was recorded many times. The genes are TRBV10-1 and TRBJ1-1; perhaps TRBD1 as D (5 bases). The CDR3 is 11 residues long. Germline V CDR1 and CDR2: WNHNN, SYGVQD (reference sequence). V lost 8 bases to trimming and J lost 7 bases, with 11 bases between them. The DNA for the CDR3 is TGCGCCAGCCCGGACACTTTTGAAGCTTTCTTT. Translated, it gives CASPDTFEAFF.

The CDR3: CASSPSNTGELFF. The CDR3 nucleotides read TGTGCCAGCAGCCCATCGAACACCGGGGAGCTGTTTTTT. The chain carries TRBV11-2 and TRBJ2-2; unclear D gene. V was clipped by 5 bases and J by 0 bases, with 4 bases between them. The CDR3 is 13 residues long. Per the germline V gene, CDR1 is SGHAT and CDR2 is FQNNGV.

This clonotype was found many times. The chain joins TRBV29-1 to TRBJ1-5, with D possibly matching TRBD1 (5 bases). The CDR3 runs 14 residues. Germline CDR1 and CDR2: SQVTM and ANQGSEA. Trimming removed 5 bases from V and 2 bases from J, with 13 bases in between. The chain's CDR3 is CSVYEGTGNQPQHF. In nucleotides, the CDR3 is TGCAGCGTTTACGAAGGGACCGGCAATCAGCCCCAGCATTTT.

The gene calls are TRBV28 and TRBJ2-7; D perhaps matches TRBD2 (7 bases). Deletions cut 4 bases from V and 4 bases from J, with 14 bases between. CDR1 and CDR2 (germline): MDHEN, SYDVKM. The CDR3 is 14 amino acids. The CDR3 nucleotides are TGTGCCAGCAGTTCGGGGGGCCCCTTATACGAGCAGTACTTC. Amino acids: CASSSGGPLYEQYF.